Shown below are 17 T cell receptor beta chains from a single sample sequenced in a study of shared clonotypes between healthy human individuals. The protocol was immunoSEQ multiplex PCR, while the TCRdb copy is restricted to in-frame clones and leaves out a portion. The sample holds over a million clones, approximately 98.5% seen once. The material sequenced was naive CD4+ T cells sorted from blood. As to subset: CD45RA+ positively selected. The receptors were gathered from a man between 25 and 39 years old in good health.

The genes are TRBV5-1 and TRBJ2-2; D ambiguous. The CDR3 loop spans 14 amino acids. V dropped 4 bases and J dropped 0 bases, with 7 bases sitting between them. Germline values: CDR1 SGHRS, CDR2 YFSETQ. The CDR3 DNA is TGCGCCAGCAGCGTATCAGCGAACACCGGGGAGCTGTTTTTT. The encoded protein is CASSVSANTGELFF.

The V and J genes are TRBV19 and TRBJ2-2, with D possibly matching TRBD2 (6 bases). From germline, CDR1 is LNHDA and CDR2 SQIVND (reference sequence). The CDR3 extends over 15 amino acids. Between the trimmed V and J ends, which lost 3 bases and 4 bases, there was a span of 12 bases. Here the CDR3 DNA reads TGTGCCAGTAGTATCGGGGCGGGGAGCACCGGGGAGCTGTTTTTT. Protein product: CASSIGAGSTGELFF.

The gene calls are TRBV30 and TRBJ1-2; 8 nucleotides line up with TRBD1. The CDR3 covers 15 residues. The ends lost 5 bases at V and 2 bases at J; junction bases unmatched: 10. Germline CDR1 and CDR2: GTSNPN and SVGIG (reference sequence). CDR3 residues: CAWRDQGQENYGYTF. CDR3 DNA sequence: TGTGCCTGGCGAGACCAGGGACAGGAGAACTATGGCTACACCTTC.

The CDR3: CASSPVLRQVASGNTIYF. The CDR3 DNA reads TGTGCCAGCTCACCAGTACTTCGCCAAGTAGCCTCTGGAAACACCATATATTTT. The chain employs TRBV18 and TRBJ1-3; D is ambiguous. Germline V lookup: CDR1 KGHSH, CDR2 LQKENI. The CDR3 contains 18 residues. The ends were cut back, 2 bases at V and 0 bases at J, with 17 bases in the middle.

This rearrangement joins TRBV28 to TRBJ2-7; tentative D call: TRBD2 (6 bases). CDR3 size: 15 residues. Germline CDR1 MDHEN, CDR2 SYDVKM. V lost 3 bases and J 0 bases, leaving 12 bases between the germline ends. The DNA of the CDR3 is TGTGCCAGCAGTTTCGGGGGTACGAGCTCCTACGAGCAGTACTTC. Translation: CASSFGGTSSYEQYF.

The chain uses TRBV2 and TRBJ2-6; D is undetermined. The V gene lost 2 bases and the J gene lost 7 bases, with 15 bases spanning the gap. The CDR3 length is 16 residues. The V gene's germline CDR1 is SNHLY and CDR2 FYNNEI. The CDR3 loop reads CASSESGFLVANVLTF. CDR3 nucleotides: TGTGCCAGCAGTGAATCAGGTTTCTTGGTAGCCAACGTCCTGACTTTC.

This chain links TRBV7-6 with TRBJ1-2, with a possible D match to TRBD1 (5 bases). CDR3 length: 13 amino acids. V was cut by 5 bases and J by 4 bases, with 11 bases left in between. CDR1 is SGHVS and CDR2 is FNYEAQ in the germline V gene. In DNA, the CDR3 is TGTGCCAGCAGCCGCGTGGGGGGCTATGGCTACACCTTC. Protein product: CASSRVGGYGYTF. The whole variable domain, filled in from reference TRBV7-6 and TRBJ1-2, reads GAGVSQSPRYKVTKRGQDVALRCDPISGHVSLYWYRQALGQGPEFLTYFNYEAQQDKSGLPNDRFSAERPEGSISTLTIQRTEQRDSAMYRCASSRVGGYGYTFGSGTRLTVV.

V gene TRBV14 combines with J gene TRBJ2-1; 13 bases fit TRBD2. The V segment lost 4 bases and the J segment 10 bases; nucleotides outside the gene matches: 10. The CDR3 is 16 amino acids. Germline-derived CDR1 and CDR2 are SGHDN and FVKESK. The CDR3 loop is CASSRRTSGRPAEQFF. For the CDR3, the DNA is TGTGCCAGCAGCCGTCGGACTAGCGGGAGACCCGCCGAGCAGTTCTTC. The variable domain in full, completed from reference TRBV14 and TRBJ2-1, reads EAGVTQFPSHSVIEKGQTVTLRCDPISGHDNLYWYRRVMGKEIKFLLHFVKESKQDESGMPNNRFLAERTGGTYSTLKVQPAELEDSGVYFCASSRRTSGRPAEQFFGPGTRLTVL.

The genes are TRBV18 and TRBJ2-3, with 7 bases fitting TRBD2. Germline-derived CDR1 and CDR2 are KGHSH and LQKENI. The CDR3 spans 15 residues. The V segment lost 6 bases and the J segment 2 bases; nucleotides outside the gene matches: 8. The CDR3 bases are TGTGCCAGCTCCCCGACGGGAGGTTACACAGATACGCAGTATTTT. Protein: CASSPTGGYTDTQYF.

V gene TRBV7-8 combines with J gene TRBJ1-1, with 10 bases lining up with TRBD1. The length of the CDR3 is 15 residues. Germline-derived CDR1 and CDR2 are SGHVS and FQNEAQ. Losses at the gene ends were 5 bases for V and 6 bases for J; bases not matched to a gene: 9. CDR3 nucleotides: TGTGCCAGCAGCAAAGGTAGGGACAGGGGCCCTGAAGCTTTCTTT. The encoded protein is CASSKGRDRGPEAFF.

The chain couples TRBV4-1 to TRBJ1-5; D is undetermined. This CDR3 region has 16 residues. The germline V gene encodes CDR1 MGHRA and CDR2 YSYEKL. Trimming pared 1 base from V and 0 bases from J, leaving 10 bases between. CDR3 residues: CASSQVAAYSNQPQHF. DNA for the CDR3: TGCGCCAGCAGCCAAGTGGCAGCTTATAGCAATCAGCCCCAGCATTTT.

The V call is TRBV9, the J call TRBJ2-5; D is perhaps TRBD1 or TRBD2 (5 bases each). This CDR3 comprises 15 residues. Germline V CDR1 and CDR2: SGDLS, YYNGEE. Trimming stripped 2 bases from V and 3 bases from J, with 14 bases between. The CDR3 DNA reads TGTGCCAGCAGCGTGTACCCGGGGACCAAAGAGACCCAGTACTTC. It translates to CASSVYPGTKETQYF.

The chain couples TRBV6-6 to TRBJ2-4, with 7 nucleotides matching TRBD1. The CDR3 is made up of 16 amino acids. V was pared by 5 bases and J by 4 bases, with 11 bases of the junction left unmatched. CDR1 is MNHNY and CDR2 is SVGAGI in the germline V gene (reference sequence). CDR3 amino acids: CASSGGQGVRKNIQYF. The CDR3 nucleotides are TGTGCCAGCAGTGGGGGTCAGGGGGTCAGGAAAAACATTCAGTACTTC.

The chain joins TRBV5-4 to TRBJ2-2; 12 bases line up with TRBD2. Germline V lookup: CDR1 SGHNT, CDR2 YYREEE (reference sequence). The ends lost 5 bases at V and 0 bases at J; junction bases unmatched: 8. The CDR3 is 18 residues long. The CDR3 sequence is CASSPGTSGPANTGELFF. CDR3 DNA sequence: TGTGCCAGCAGTCCCGGGACTAGCGGGCCGGCGAACACCGGGGAGCTGTTTTTT.

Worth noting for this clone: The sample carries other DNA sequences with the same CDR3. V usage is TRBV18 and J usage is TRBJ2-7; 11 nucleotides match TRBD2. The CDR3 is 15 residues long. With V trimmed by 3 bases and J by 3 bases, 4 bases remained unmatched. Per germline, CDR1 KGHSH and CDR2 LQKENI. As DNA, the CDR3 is TGTGCCAGCTCACCCGGACTAGCGGGCGGCTACGAGCAGTACTTC. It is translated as CASSPGLAGGYEQYF.

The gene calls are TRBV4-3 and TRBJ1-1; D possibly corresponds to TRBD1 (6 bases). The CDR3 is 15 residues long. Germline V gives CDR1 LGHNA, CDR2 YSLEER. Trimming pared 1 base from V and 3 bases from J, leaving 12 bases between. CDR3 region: CASSQVGDKYTEAFF. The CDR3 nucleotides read TGCGCCAGCAGCCAAGTTGGGGACAAATACACTGAAGCTTTCTTT.

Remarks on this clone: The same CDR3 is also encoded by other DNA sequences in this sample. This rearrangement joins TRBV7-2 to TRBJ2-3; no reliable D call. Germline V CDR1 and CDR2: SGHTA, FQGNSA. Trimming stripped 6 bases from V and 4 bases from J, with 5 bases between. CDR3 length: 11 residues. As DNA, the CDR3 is TGTGCCAGCAGTTCCTCAGATACGCAGTATTTT. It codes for CASSSSDTQYF. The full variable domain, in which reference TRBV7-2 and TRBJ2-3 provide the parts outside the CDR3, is GAGVSQSPSNKVTEKGKDVELRCDPISGHTALYWYRQSLGQGLEFLIYFQGNSAPDKSGLPSDRFSAERTGGSVSTLTIQRTQQEDSAVYLCASSSSDTQYFGPGTRLTVL.